This TCR beta chain appears in the sequencing data of a study of CD8 T cells in Susac syndrome. Study details: Susac syndrome patients were untreated, on corticosteroids with some adding intravenous immunoglobulin, or on intravenous immunoglobulin only. Notes on the study in general: The study conceded that its TCR sequencing and HLA analysis involved relatively few individuals.

When the RNA was reverse transcribed, random hexamers were used with an input of about 0.45 to 1 ug. TCRdb ran MiXCR on the immunoSEQ multiplex PCR reads and lists one entry per CDR3 protein. The sample gives approximately 210,000 distinct CDR3 sequences, approximately 94% of which show up once; 0.15% to 0.2% is in the top ten. Germline CDR1 SEHNR, CDR2 FQNEAQ (reference sequence). Deletions cut 2 bases from V and 0 bases from J, with 8 bases between. The length of the CDR3 is 14 residues. Points on this clonotype: The antigen remains unidentified.

The genes are TRBV7-9 and TRBJ2-7; D is uncertain. This TCR was recovered from a human donor with Susac syndrome. The sample taken for sequencing was CD4+ T cells from PBMCs. The CDR3 is CASSLTDLSYEQYF. The CDR3 DNA is TGTGCCAGCAGCTTAACCGACCTCTCCTACGAGCAGTACTTC.